These 30 T cell receptor beta chains share one sample of origin, sequenced in a study of T cell clonality in common variable immunodeficiency. Only in-frame clones appear in the TCRdb table, and some are missing; sequencing was by immunoSEQ multiplex PCR. The data show some 54,000 clones, with none appearing a single time. The specimen was peripheral blood mononuclear cells. The origin of the receptors is a person aged 18 to 75 in good health.

This clone was seen many times. Read data end 3 residues before the CDR3 end; the end is taken from the germline J gene. V usage is TRBV28 and J usage is TRBJ2-7; D unresolved. Germline V gene sequence: CDR1 MDHEN, CDR2 SYDVKM. Deletions cut 6 bases from V and 1 base from J, with 10 bases between. The CDR3 has 13 residues. The sequenced part of the CDR3 DNA is TGTGCCAGCAGGTCAACTCCTTCCTACGAG. It translates to CASRSTPSYE. The entire CDR3 sequence reads CASRSTPSYEQYF.

This clone was seen a handful of times. Read coverage stops 3 residues before the CDR3 terminus; the germline J gene supplies the remainder. The chain combines TRBV7-6 with TRBJ1-6, with TRBD1 identical over 9 bases. The ends lost 1 base at V and 7 bases at J; junction bases unmatched: 2. The CDR3 has 15 amino acids. Germline-derived CDR1 and CDR2 are SGHVS and FNYEAQ. CDR3 amino acids: CASSLGTGENSPLHF. The part of the CDR3 DNA that was read is TGTGCCAGCAGCTTAGGGACAGGGGAAAATTCACCC.

The table lists this clone with many counts. The sequence runs out 3 residues before the end of the CDR3; the remainder is reconstructed from the germline J gene. The V and J genes are TRBV6-1 and TRBJ1-6; D not resolved. CDR3 length: 13 amino acids. Per the germline V gene, CDR1 is MNHNS and CDR2 is SASEGT. Trimming stripped 4 bases from V and 7 bases from J, with 8 bases between. This chain's CDR3 is CASSVQNNSPLHF. The part of the CDR3 DNA that was read is TGTGCCAGCAGTGTACAGAACAATTCACCC.

This clone occurred many times. The CDR3 extends 3 residues past the end of the read, so its final part is completed from the germline J gene. The V gene is TRBV4-1, the J gene TRBJ1-6; D is uncertain. Trimming stripped 5 bases from V and 5 bases from J, with 13 bases between. CDR1 is MGHRA and CDR2 is YSYEKL in the germline V gene. The CDR3 is made up of 15 amino acids. CDR3 sequence reads: CASSFGGENNSPLHF. The sequenced part of the CDR3 DNA is TGCGCCAGCAGCTTCGGCGGGGAAAATAATTCACCC.

This clone was found many times. The sequenced fragment ends 3 residues before the CDR3 boundary, so the rest is inferred from the germline J gene. The chain carries TRBV30 and TRBJ2-3; tentatively, D is TRBD1 (8 bases). The V end was cut by 3 bases, the J end by 6 bases, with 16 bases between. Germline loops: CDR1 GTSNPN, CDR2 SVGIG (reference sequence). The CDR3 is 14 residues long. The CDR3 here is CAWSGQGGTDTQYF. The sequenced part of the CDR3 DNA is TGTGCCTGGAGCGGACAGGGAGGGACGGATACG.

This clone turned up a few times. The read gets to within 3 residues of the CDR3 end, and the germline J gene fills in the rest. The chain carries TRBV7-6 and TRBJ1-2; D is perhaps TRBD1 (5 bases). The CDR3 runs 14 residues. Germline V gives CDR1 SGHVS, CDR2 FNYEAQ. The CDR3: CASSTRSGGNDYTF. The sequenced part of the CDR3 DNA is TGTGCCAGCAGCACAAGATCGGGGGGAAACGAC.

This clone was detected a few times. Incomplete CDR3 DNA: TGTGCCAGCAGTGCCTCTGGCGGAGGACAAGAGACG. Translating gives CASSASGGGQET. The full CDR3 protein reads CASSASGGGQETQYF. J is TRBJ2-3 and V is TRBV6-1; possibly TRBD1 or TRBD2 for D (5 bases each). The CDR3 end lies 3 residues beyond the end of the read and is filled in from the germline J gene. Looked up from germline, CDR1 is MNHNS and CDR2 is SASEGT. This CDR3 comprises 15 residues.

This clone was counted only a few times. Coverage ceases 3 residues before the CDR3 finishes, and the germline J gene fills in the end. V usage is TRBV6-9 and J usage is TRBJ2-7; perhaps TRBD1 as D (5 bases). Germline V gives CDR1 MNHGY, CDR2 SVAAGI. The CDR3 is made up of 12 amino acids. The V end was cut by 8 bases, the J end by 2 bases, with 10 bases between. The CDR3 here is CASGDSTYEQYF. The sequenced CDR3 bases are TGTGCCAGCGGTGACAGCACCTACGAG.

This clone was counted many times. Coverage ceases 3 residues before the CDR3 finishes, and the germline J gene fills in the end. The V gene is TRBV2, the J gene TRBJ2-3; 7 bases line up with TRBD1. After removal of 3 bases from V and 6 bases from J, the junction contained 6 bases not matched to a gene. In germline, CDR1 is SNHLY, CDR2 FYNNEI. This CDR3 region has 14 residues. The sequenced CDR3 bases are TGTGCCAGCAGTGACAGAGGGGGCGCGGATACG. As protein: CASSDRGGADT. The CDR3 in its entirety is CASSDRGGADTQYF.

In this sample, this clone turned up many times. The CDR3 extends 3 residues past the end of the read, so its final part is completed from the germline J gene. V gene TRBV2 combines with J gene TRBJ2-2; D gene ambiguous. The germline V gene encodes CDR1 SNHLY and CDR2 FYNNEI. The V end was cut by 2 bases, the J end by 3 bases, with 13 bases between. CDR3 length: 16 amino acids. CDR3 sequence: CASSENRGPYTGELFF. CDR3 DNA, as far as it was read: TGTGCCAGCAGTGAAAATCGAGGCCCCTACACCGGGGAG.

The CDR3 loop reads CASSLGAGSSSYGYTF. The sequenced part of the CDR3 DNA is TGCGCCAGCAGCTTGGGCGCAGGCTCTTCCTCCTATGGC. The chain is built from TRBV5-1 and TRBJ1-2; D remains ambiguous. The read ends 3 residues early relative to the CDR3; the germline J gene fills the gap. The CDR3 totals 16 residues. Germline loops: CDR1 SGHRS, CDR2 YFSETQ. Between the trimmed V and J ends, which lost 0 bases and 4 bases, there was a span of 16 bases.

This clone was recorded many times. The missing CDR3 end, 3 residues past where the read stops, is filled in from the germline J gene. The gene calls are TRBV29-1 and TRBJ2-3; D unresolved. Germline CDR1 SQVTM, CDR2 ANQGSEA. CDR3 length: 11 amino acids. The germline V and J ends were trimmed by 4 bases and 3 bases, with 5 bases remaining between them. CDR3 bases read: TGCAGCGTTGGGCGGACAGATACG. It translates to CSVGRTDT. The entire CDR3 reads CSVGRTDTQYF.

At least ten counts were recorded for this clone. The CDR3 goes on 3 residues after the read ends, and that part is filled in from the germline J gene. The V and J genes are TRBV20-1 and TRBJ2-1; TRBD2 aligns across 10 bases. Germline CDR1 and CDR2: DFQATT and SNEGSKA (reference sequence). The CDR3 loop spans 14 amino acids. Trimming cost V 7 bases and J 5 bases; bases outside gene matches: 8. The sequenced part of the CDR3 DNA is TGCAGTGTCATTACCGGGACTAGCGACAATGAG. Translated: CSVITGTSDNE. Given in full, the CDR3 is CSVITGTSDNEQFF.

This clone was recorded at least ten times. The CDR3 goes on 3 residues after the read ends, and that part is filled in from the germline J gene. This sequence joins TRBV7-9 and TRBJ1-1; D not certain. This CDR3 contains 12 residues. Germline lookup yields CDR1 SEHNR and CDR2 FQNEAQ (reference sequence). The CDR3 reads CASSLAPGTAFF. The CDR3 bases that were read are TGTGCCAGCAGCTTAGCTCCTGGCACG.

This clone was seen at least ten times. The read gets to within 3 residues of the CDR3 end, and the germline J gene fills in the rest. This rearrangement joins TRBV2 to TRBJ2-3; TRBD2 agrees at 10 bases. Germline lookup yields CDR1 SNHLY and CDR2 FYNNEI. Trimming at V came to 2 bases and at J to 2 bases, leaving 7 bases not matched to a gene. CDR3 size: 17 residues. The sequenced CDR3 bases are TGTGCCAGCAGTGAAAATCCAGCGGGGGGGAACACAGATACG. This translates into CASSENPAGGNTDT. The CDR3, in full, reads CASSENPAGGNTDTQYF.

This clone was detected ten times or more. The CDR3 end is not reached by the read, which stops 3 residues before it; the germline J gene fills it in. The gene calls are TRBV19 and TRBJ2-5, with a weak D call TRBD2 (5 bases). This CDR3 has 14 residues. Germline V lookup: CDR1 LNHDA, CDR2 SQIVND (reference sequence). Trimming removed 3 bases at V and 1 base at J, with 9 bases between. The chain's CDR3 is CASSMLASQETQYF. CDR3 bases read: TGTGCCAGTAGTATGCTAGCTAGCCAAGAGACC.

At least ten counts were recorded for this clone. The read falls 3 residues short of the CDR3 end, and the missing part is taken from the germline J gene. The chain has TRBV7-9 and TRBJ1-1; 7 nucleotides match TRBD1. J was trimmed by 6 bases and V by 6 bases; bases with no gene match: 10. This CDR3 spans 14 amino acids. Germline CDR1 and CDR2: SEHNR and FQNEAQ (reference sequence). The CDR3 here is CASRDTQGLAEAFF. CDR3 DNA, as far as it was read: TGTGCCAGCAGGGATACACAGGGGTTGGCTGAA.

This clone was picked up many times. The CDR3 goes on 3 residues after the read ends, and that part is filled in from the germline J gene. The chain joins TRBV29-1 to TRBJ2-7, with TRBD1 matching 9 bases. CDR3 size: 16 residues. In germline, CDR1 is SQVTM, CDR2 ANQGSEA. V trimming: 3 bases; J trimming: 3 bases; junction bases outside the gene matches: 12. CDR3 region: CSVELPGQGVIYEQYF. The CDR3 DNA, read in part, is TGCAGCGTTGAGTTGCCGGGACAGGGCGTAATCTACGAG.

This clone has just a few counts. CDR3 amino acids: CSARDPGSQRYEQYF. CDR3 DNA, as far as it was read: TGCAGTGCTAGAGATCCAGGGTCGCAGAGATACGAG. The chain uses TRBV20-1 and TRBJ2-7; tentatively, D is TRBD1 (5 bases). The sequenced fragment ends 3 residues before the CDR3 boundary, so the rest is inferred from the germline J gene. The CDR3 sequence is 15 residues long. CDR1 is DFQATT and CDR2 is SNEGSKA in the germline V gene (reference sequence). The germline V and J ends were trimmed by 0 bases and 4 bases, with 16 bases remaining between them.

In its sample, this clone was seen many times. The CDR3 is cut off 3 residues early in the read; its end comes from the germline J gene. J is TRBJ2-1 and V is TRBV19, with a weak D call TRBD1 (5 bases). The CDR3 has 17 amino acids. V lost 5 bases to trimming and J lost 4 bases, with 21 bases between them. Germline V gene sequence: CDR1 LNHDA, CDR2 SQIVND (reference sequence). The part of the CDR3 DNA that was read is TGTGCCAGTAGTCCCCGCACTCCGACAGAGATTTACAATGAG. Protein sequence: CASSPRTPTEIYNE. The CDR3 in full is CASSPRTPTEIYNEQFF.

As regards this clone: The CDR3 goes on 3 residues after the read ends, and that part is filled in from the germline J gene. J is TRBJ2-2 and V is TRBV18; a possible D gene is TRBD1 (8 bases). The length of the CDR3 is 15 residues. Per germline, CDR1 KGHSH and CDR2 LQKENI. CDR3: CASSPQDREGEKLFF. The sequenced CDR3 bases are TGTGCCAGCTCACCGCAGGACAGGGAGGGTGAAAAG. The full variable domain, with the rest looked up from reference TRBV18 and TRBJ2-2, is NAGVMQNPRHLVRRRGQEARLRCSPMKGHSHVYWYRQLPEEGLKFMVYLQKENIIDESGMPKERFSAEFPKEGPSILRIQQVVRGDSAAYFCASSPQDREGEKLFFGEGSRLTVL.

This clone was recorded at least ten times. The CDR3 end lies 3 residues beyond the end of the read and is filled in from the germline J gene. The V call is TRBV6-1, the J call TRBJ1-1; D may be TRBD1 (5 bases). Germline CDR1 MNHNS, CDR2 SASEGT. This CDR3 region has 14 residues. Deletions cut 2 bases from V and 1 base from J, with 8 bases between. CDR3 sequence reads: CASSERTPNTEAFF. Partial CDR3 DNA: TGTGCCAGCAGTGAAAGGACACCGAACACTGAA.

The table lists this clone with many counts. The CDR3 extends 3 residues past the end of the read, so its final part is completed from the germline J gene. This chain connects TRBV18 to TRBJ1-1; D unclear. Looked up from germline, CDR1 is KGHSH and CDR2 is LQKENI. The CDR3 has 15 amino acids. V dropped 3 bases and J dropped 6 bases, with 17 bases sitting between them. The CDR3 DNA, read in part, is TGTGCCAGCTCACCTAGGTCTGAAATAGACTCTGAA. This gives the protein CASSPRSEIDSE. The entire CDR3 protein reads CASSPRSEIDSEAFF.

The table lists this clone with many counts. The read comes to an end 3 residues before the CDR3 does, leaving the germline J gene to fill in the end. J is TRBJ2-7 and V is TRBV13, with TRBD2 matching 8 bases. This CDR3 spans 17 amino acids. The V segment lost 1 base and the J segment 4 bases; nucleotides outside the gene matches: 12. Germline CDR1 and CDR2: PRHDT and FYEKMQ (reference sequence). CDR3 bases read: TGTGCCAGCAGCTTAGCGGGACTAGAGCTCCATGAATACGAG. It encodes CASSLAGLELHEYE. In full, the CDR3 reads CASSLAGLELHEYEQYF.

Ten or more counts support this clone. Incomplete CDR3 DNA: TGCAGTGCTAGAGATAAGTCTAGCGGGAACACCGGGGAG. Translating gives CSARDKSSGNTGE. The entire CDR3 protein reads CSARDKSSGNTGELFF. The V and J genes are TRBV20-1 and TRBJ2-2; 7 positions match TRBD2. The sequence runs out 3 residues before the end of the CDR3; the remainder is reconstructed from the germline J gene. Germline V lookup: CDR1 DFQATT, CDR2 SNEGSKA (reference sequence). This CDR3 spans 16 amino acids. V lost 0 bases, J lost 1 base, and 5 bases stayed unmatched.

In this sample, this clone turned up many times. This chain's CDR3 is CATRTPDTDTQYF. The CDR3 DNA, read in part, is TGTGCCACCAGGACACCTGACACAGATACG. The chain couples TRBV19 to TRBJ2-3, with a weak D call TRBD1 (5 bases). The read falls 3 residues short of the CDR3 end, and the missing part is taken from the germline J gene. Trimming pared 10 bases from V and 2 bases from J, leaving 13 bases between. The CDR3 is made up of 13 amino acids. Germline values: CDR1 LNHDA, CDR2 SQIVND (reference sequence).

This clone was counted many times. The read gets to within 3 residues of the CDR3 end, and the germline J gene fills in the rest. The gene calls are TRBV2 and TRBJ2-7; TRBD2 agrees at 7 bases. CDR3 length: 15 residues. Germline loops: CDR1 SNHLY, CDR2 FYNNEI. Germline trimming cut 6 bases from V and 3 bases from J; bases unmatched to any gene: 11. Here the CDR3 reads CASRRGLAAFYEQYF. CDR3 DNA, as far as it was read: TGTGCCAGCAGGAGGGGTCTAGCGGCGTTCTACGAG.

This clone was observed at least ten times. The read gets to within 3 residues of the CDR3 end, and the germline J gene fills in the rest. The chain recombines TRBV7-9 with TRBJ1-2; 9 positions match TRBD1. The CDR3 covers 15 residues. The junction had 8 bases not matched to a gene; V was cut back by 5 bases and J by 4 bases. Germline V lookup: CDR1 SEHNR, CDR2 FQNEAQ (reference sequence). CDR3 DNA (partial): TGTGCCAGCAGCATACAGGGGGCAAGGGGCTATGGC. Its translation is CASSIQGARGYG. The entire CDR3 sequence reads CASSIQGARGYGYTF. The variable domain in full, with the rest retrieved from reference TRBV7-9 and TRBJ1-2, is DTGVSQNPRHKITKRGQNVTFRCDPISEHNRLYWYRQTLGQGPEFLTYFQNEAQLEKSRLLSDRFSAERPKGSFSTLEIQRTEQGDSAMYLCASSIQGARGYGYTFGSGTRLTVV.

This clone has a count of ten or more. The CDR3 is cut off 3 residues early in the read; its end comes from the germline J gene. J is TRBJ2-5 and V is TRBV7-2, with 11 bases aligning to TRBD1. The CDR3 runs to 15 residues. The germline V gene encodes CDR1 SGHTA and CDR2 FQGNSA. J lost 5 bases, V lost 5 bases, and 7 bases had no gene match. CDR3 residues: CASSARTGGAETQYF. The sequenced part of the CDR3 DNA is TGTGCCAGCAGCGCGCGGACAGGGGGCGCCGAGACC.

This clone was recorded many times. The CDR3 end falls 3 residues outside the read, so it is completed with the germline J gene. The chain joins TRBV20-1 to TRBJ2-7; D ambiguous. The CDR3 loop spans 13 amino acids. The V gene's germline CDR1 is DFQATT and CDR2 SNEGSKA (reference sequence). The germline V and J ends were trimmed by 4 bases and 3 bases, with 13 bases remaining between them. The chain's CDR3 is CSAIHQASYEQYF. The CDR3 bases that were read are TGCAGTGCTATTCATCAGGCAAGCTACGAG.